This T cell receptor beta chain was found in a study of early T cells in non-severe SARS-CoV-2 infection. This clonotype was counted a few times. Unique molecular identifiers were attached to individual cDNA molecules. Each CDR3 protein gets one entry after TCRdb re-called the 5' RACE reads with MiXCR. In the table there are around 58,000 distinct CDR3 sequences, around 8.3% of which are singletons. This CDR3 spans 14 amino acids. CDR1 is SGHTA and CDR2 is FQGNSA in the germline V gene. Trimming took off 5 bases at V and 1 base at J, with 11 bases between the two ends. Sequences were derived from whole blood, sampled at baseline. This receptor was taken from an adult who was a healthcare worker with PCR-confirmed SARS-CoV-2 infection or an uninfected control (not recorded which). The rearrangement uses TRBV7-2 and TRBJ1-2; possible D gene TRBD1, 5 bases. The CDR3, as DNA: TGTGCCAGCAGCGGGGGGACCCGTAACTATGGCTACACCTTC. As protein: CASSGGTRNYGYTF.